These T cell receptor beta chains were read from a single sample in a study of cytomegalovirus exposure and HLA in healthy donors. Generated by immunoSEQ multiplex PCR, the TCRdb table keeps only in-frame clones and is missing some. The data hold roughly 140,000 clones, with around 79% observed a single time. The sequenced sample consisted of PBMCs. These receptors were taken from a human donor in good health. Both conserved end residues are part of each CDR3. A D gene is named only where the DNA matches it firmly. Not all rows give a size; the values are once, few, many and, for expanded clones, a class.

v_call	clone_size	j_call	d_call	cdr3_nt	cdr3_aa
TRBV9	NA	TRBJ2-1	TRBD2	TGTGCCAGCAGCGCAGACACGGGAGGATTGGACAATGAGCAGTTCTTC	CASSADTGGLDNEQFF
TRBV30	NA	TRBJ1-2	NA	TGTGCCTGGAGTGTAGGGGGTGGTGGCTACACCTTC	CAWSVGGGGYTF
TRBV7-3	NA	TRBJ2-1	TRBD1	TGTGCCAGCAGCGTCAAACCCTTCAGGGGGCCCTACAATGAGCAGTTCTTC	CASSVKPFRGPYNEQFF
TRBV7-3	NA	TRBJ2-5	NA	TGTGCCAGCAGCTTGAGTGGCGGGGCGGAGACCCAGTACTTC	CASSLSGGAETQYF
TRBV2	NA	TRBJ2-3	TRBD2	TGTGCCAGCAGTGAACTAGCGGGAGGGATTGCAGATACGCAGTATTTT	CASSELAGGIADTQYF
TRBV5-6	NA	TRBJ2-1	NA	TGTGCCAGCAGCTGGGCGGGGCCCGCCAACTACAATGAGCAGTTCTTC	CASSWAGPANYNEQFF
TRBV10-3	few	TRBJ2-7	TRBD1	TGTGCCATCAGTGAGCCTGAATCGGGACAGGGCTACGAGCAGTACTTC	CAISEPESGQGYEQYF
TRBV28	NA	TRBJ2-7	NA	TGTGCCAGCAGTTTCCGGGGTGCCTCCTACGAGCAGTACTTC	CASSFRGASYEQYF
TRBV11-1	once	TRBJ2-5	TRBD1	TGTGCCAGCAGCTTTCCAGGGGGAGAGACCCAGTACTTC	CASSFPGGETQYF
TRBV6-6	NA	TRBJ1-5	TRBD1	TGTGCCAGCAGTACCAGACAGGGGCCATTCAATCAGCCCCAGCATTTT	CASSTRQGPFNQPQHF
TRBV5-4	NA	TRBJ2-5	TRBD2	TGTGCCAGCAGCTTGCGGGTAGCGGGGGAGGGGGAGACCCAGTACTTC	CASSLRVAGEGETQYF
TRBV6-5	NA	TRBJ1-4	TRBD1	TGTGCCAGCACGCACGGAGGGGGCCGAGGTGAAAAACTGTTTTTT	CASTHGGGRGEKLFF
TRBV7-8	NA	TRBJ2-1	NA	TGTGCCAGCAGCCGTCCAAGAGGGGAGCAGTTCTTC	CASSRPRGEQFF
TRBV19	NA	TRBJ2-7	TRBD1	TGTGCCAGTAGTTCACAGGGCGGACAGGGGTCCTACGAGCAGTACTTC	CASSSQGGQGSYEQYF
TRBV7-9	NA	TRBJ1-1	TRBD1	TGTGCCAGCAGGCCTTTGATTGTTAACAGGGGAGGAACTGAAGCTTTCTTT	CASRPLIVNRGGTEAFF
TRBV5-6	NA	TRBJ1-5	NA	TGTGCCAGCAGCTTGGGTTTCGGACATAGGCAGCCCCAGCATTTT	CASSLGFGHRQPQHF
TRBV5-4	few	TRBJ2-5	TRBD2	TGTGCCAGCAGTTTTGGCGGGGGTGCGGGGGAGACCCAGTACTTC	CASSFGGGAGETQYF
TRBV15	few	TRBJ1-4	TRBD1	TGTGCCACCAGCGACAGGGGGACAACTAATGAAAAACTGTTTTTT	CATSDRGTTNEKLFF
TRBV7-2	NA	TRBJ2-3	TRBD2	TGTGCCAGCAGCTTTGGGGGGGGTACTAGCACAGATACGCAGTATTTT	CASSFGGGTSTDTQYF
TRBV5-6	NA	TRBJ1-2	TRBD1	TGTGCCAGCAGCAAACCGGGGGGACAGGGGCGTCCTGGCTACACCTTC	CASSKPGGQGRPGYTF
TRBV30	NA	TRBJ1-1	TRBD1	TGTGCCTGGAGTACGTCGGACAGGGGGCGAGCTTTCTTT	CAWSTSDRGRAFF
TRBV10-1	NA	TRBJ2-5	TRBD2	TGCGCCAGCTCCGGACTAGGGGAGACCCAGTACTTC	CASSGLGETQYF
TRBV5-1	NA	TRBJ1-2	TRBD1	TGCGCCAGCAGCGCGGGACAGGGGCTTTATGGCTACACCTTC	CASSAGQGLYGYTF
TRBV5-4	NA	TRBJ2-7	TRBD1	TGTGCCAGCAGCCCGGACAGGGTCCGCGAGCAGTACTTC	CASSPDRVREQYF
TRBV5-6	NA	TRBJ2-3	NA	TGTGCCAGCAGCTTGGGACTGACCACAGATACGCAGTATTTT	CASSLGLTTDTQYF
TRBV7-9	NA	TRBJ2-7	NA	TGTGCCAGCAGCCCCCCTGCGGGTCCCTACGAGCAGTACTTC	CASSPPAGPYEQYF
TRBV5-4	few	TRBJ1-2	TRBD1	TGTGCCAGCAGCTTGGTACAGGGGGCTCTAGTTGGCTACACCTTC	CASSLVQGALVGYTF
TRBV28	NA	TRBJ2-3	TRBD2	TGTGCCAGCAGTTCGTCTGGACTAGCGCGCACAGATACGCAGTATTTT	CASSSSGLARTDTQYF
TRBV30	NA	TRBJ1-2	TRBD1	TGTGCCTGGAGTGCATCCGCAGGACAGGGGGGTGGCTACACCTTC	CAWSASAGQGGGYTF
TRBV10-1	NA	TRBJ2-3	TRBD2	TGCGCCAGCGGGACTAGCGGTCGCACAGATACGCAGTATTTT	CASGTSGRTDTQYF
TRBV5-6	NA	TRBJ2-7	NA	TGTGCCAGCAGCTTGTCCGGGCGGGCTTCCTCGTGGTTTGACGAGCAGTACTTC	CASSLSGRASSWFDEQYF
TRBV6-5	NA	TRBJ2-1	TRBD2	TGTGCCAGCAGGCGGGGGGGGGACAATGAGCAGTTCTTC	CASRRGGDNEQFF
TRBV4-1	NA	TRBJ1-2	NA	TGCGCCAGCAGCCATGATGGGAGCCGTCCGGCTAACTATGGCTACACCTTC	CASSHDGSRPANYGYTF
TRBV29-1	once	TRBJ1-2	NA	TGCAGCGTCGACTCCCCCGGGACTCATTATGGCTACACCTTC	CSVDSPGTHYGYTF
TRBV28	NA	TRBJ1-5	TRBD1	TGTGCCAGCAAAGGGGGCAGGACCGATCAGCCCCAGCATTTT	CASKGGRTDQPQHF
TRBV6-5	NA	TRBJ1-6	NA	TGTGCCAGCGTAGAGCGCAAAAATTCACCCCTCCACTTT	CASVERKNSPLHF
TRBV7-9	NA	TRBJ1-4	NA	TGTGCCAGCAGCTTAGCGTGGGCCGGTCCAAGAAATGAAAAACTGTTTTTT	CASSLAWAGPRNEKLFF
TRBV19	NA	TRBJ2-5	NA	TGTGCCAGTTCTAGGTGGGGGGGCGAAGAGACCCAGTACTTC	CASSRWGGEETQYF
TRBV7-2	NA	TRBJ2-3	NA	TGTGCCAGCAGCCTCCAGACAGGCCGAGGGACAGATACGCAGTATTTT	CASSLQTGRGTDTQYF
TRBV5-1	once	TRBJ2-5	NA	TGCGCCAGCAGCTTGGTTTCCCCGGAAGAGACCCAGTACTTC	CASSLVSPEETQYF
TRBV5-1	NA	TRBJ2-6	TRBD1	TGCGCCAGCAGCTCTAGACAGGGTGACTCTGGGGCCAACGTCCTGACTTTC	CASSSRQGDSGANVLTF
TRBV7-2	few	TRBJ2-1	TRBD2	TGTGCCAGCAGCACGACTAGCGGGGGGGTGGATGAGCAGTTCTTC	CASSTTSGGVDEQFF
TRBV5-6	once	TRBJ2-7	TRBD1	TGTGCCAGCAGCCAGGACAGGGGGTACGAGCAGTACTTC	CASSQDRGYEQYF
TRBV5-1	NA	TRBJ2-7	NA	TGCGCCAGCGGCCCATCACATGGGCAGGGCGGCTACGAGCAGTACTTC	CASGPSHGQGGYEQYF
TRBV5-6	NA	TRBJ2-7	NA	TGTGCCAGCAGCTGGGGACAAGCCTACGAGCAGTACTTC	CASSWGQAYEQYF
TRBV23-1	NA	TRBJ1-6	NA	TGCGCCAGCAGCTGGGAGAGGGGGTCAAAATCTAATTCACCCCTCCACTTT	CASSWERGSKSNSPLHF
TRBV10-1	NA	TRBJ1-6	TRBD1	TGCGCCAGCAGCACGGGACAGGGGGACTCACCCCTCCACTTT	CASSTGQGDSPLHF
TRBV11-2	NA	TRBJ2-2	NA	TGTGCCAGCAGCTCGCAGGGTAACACCGGGGAGCTGTTTTTT	CASSSQGNTGELFF
TRBV7-9	NA	TRBJ2-7	TRBD2	TGTGCCAGCAGCTTAAAGGCGGGAGGGCTAGACGAGCAGTACTTC	CASSLKAGGLDEQYF
TRBV15	NA	TRBJ2-1	TRBD1	TGTGCCACCAGCAGAGATTGGGACAGGGGGTTTAGCAATGAGCAGTTCTTC	CATSRDWDRGFSNEQFF
TRBV5-4	NA	TRBJ1-2	TRBD1	TGTGCCAGCAGCTCGACAGGGTCCAGTGGCTACACCTTC	CASSSTGSSGYTF
TRBV7-8	NA	TRBJ1-2	TRBD1	TGTGCCAGCAGCTCACGGACAGGGTCCGATGGCTACACCTTC	CASSSRTGSDGYTF
TRBV7-8	NA	TRBJ2-5	TRBD2	TGTGCCAGCAGCTTAGTGGCTAGCGGGGGACGGGGGGTGACCCAGTACTTC	CASSLVASGGRGVTQYF
TRBV19	NA	TRBJ1-2	NA	TGTGCCAGTAGAGGCGGAACCTATGGCTACACCTTC	CASRGGTYGYTF
TRBV9	few	TRBJ2-7	TRBD2	TGTGCCAGCAGCGCTAGCGGGACCTCCTACGAGCAGTACTTC	CASSASGTSYEQYF